A single sample is the source of the 3 T cell receptor beta chains below, sequenced in a study of T cell responses to AZD1222 COVID-19 vaccine. The data were produced by immunoSEQ multiplex PCR, yet TCRdb's version contains in-frame clones alone and is incomplete. The sample records 180,000 or so clones, 92% being singletons. The material sequenced was peripheral blood, taken 28 days after the second AZD1222 dose. The receptors stem from an adult who received the AZD1222 COVID-19 vaccine.

V is TRBV19 and J is TRBJ2-7; TRBD1 agrees at 9 bases. This CDR3 has 15 amino acids. With 5 bases clipped from V and 3 bases from J, the junction kept 8 bases outside the gene matches. The germline gives CDR1 LNHDA, CDR2 SQIVND (reference sequence). CDR3 nucleotides: TGTGCCAGTAGTTTCTCACCGGGACAGGGCTACGAGCAGTACTTC. Translated, it gives CASSFSPGQGYEQYF.

This clone was seen only once. This chain joins TRBV28 and TRBJ2-7; D gene ambiguous. Per germline, CDR1 MDHEN and CDR2 SYDVKM. The CDR3 spans 12 residues. The ends were cut back, 3 bases at V and 4 bases at J, with 7 bases in the middle. The CDR3 is CASSFGSYEQYF. CDR3 sequence (DNA): TGTGCCAGCAGTTTCGGAAGTTACGAGCAGTACTTC.

The rearrangement joins TRBV11-2 to TRBJ2-1; TRBD1 matches at 10 bases. V lost 4 bases to trimming and J lost 6 bases; unmatched junction nucleotides: 6. CDR1 is SGHAT, CDR2 FQNNGV, per germline. This CDR3 contains 15 residues. The DNA of the CDR3 is TGTGCCAGCAGCTCGGGGGACAGGGGCATCAATGAGCAGTTCTTC. Translation gives CASSSGDRGINEQFF.